This note documents a single T cell receptor (beta chain) sequence. There are many counts of this clonotype. Its cognate antigen has yet to be identified. The sample holds no much larger clone one base away, and base qualities are not on file. Synthesis of TCR cDNA relied on 5'RACE template switching, a step that introduced a universal primer site along with unique molecular identifiers. Priming of cDNA synthesis was performed from both the TCR alpha and TCR beta constant segments. Library amplification involved two PCR steps, and the second step added sample barcodes and sequencing adapters. Sequencing of the libraries was done on either Illumina HiSeq 2500 (2x100 bp) or NovaSeq (2x150 bp). As for the original processing: Demultiplexing of reads and collapsing into UMI consensus sequences were performed with MIGEC, and V(D)J alignment was carried out with MiXCR. Vaccine-responding clonotypes were defined with edgeR using replicate PBMC samples, requiring FDR below 0.01 and a log2 fold change above 5 up to day 15. CD4 or CD8 identity was assigned to each bulk clonotype according to whether the clonotype was present at higher abundance in the sequenced CD4 repertoire or the sequenced CD8 repertoire. TCRdb trimmed the raw reads at Q25, called clones with MiXCR and kept productive beta chains. Rows merge per CDR3 protein into single entries with the most common DNA and genes. The V and J calls were determined by TCRdb, not by the authors. Here the sample has around 360,000 distinct CDR3 sequences; approximately 10% occur a single time. About 17% of the sample is taken by the ten largest.

The source of the sample is a study of T cells after yellow fever vaccination (dated by TCRdb to about 2019). In the study overall: The SMART-Seq v4 Ultra Low Input RNA kit was used to prepare libraries from fractions with low cell numbers. Bulk PBMC replicates and cell subsets were isolated from blood drawn at multiple timepoints before and after both primary and secondary immunization. To follow T-cell clones before and after primary and booster YFV17D yellow fever vaccination, bulk TCR alpha and beta repertoires were sequenced over time. Two healthy male donors made up the cohort, one aged 18 to 30 years and the other aged 30 to 40 years.

The sample's treatment or condition label, in plain terms: live attenuated yellow fever vaccine strain. At each blood-draw timepoint, two biological replicates of bulk PBMCs were collected. A standard Ficoll-Paque protocol was used to isolate PBMCs from peripheral blood. TriZol was used to extract RNA from bulk PBMCs, from CD4 and CD8 fractions, and from dextramer-positive and dextramer-negative fractions. The research as a whole found: A small share of clonotypes occurred in both CD4 and CD8 compartments, likely arising from convergent recombination. Because the study included only a couple of donors, the extent to which the findings can be generalized is limited. FACS-sorted repertoires could contain abundant contaminating clonotypes from the bulk population, so computational filtering was required. After the booster, most of the clones that had expanded following primary vaccination were detected again (roughly 97% of CD4 and around nine tenths of CD8), which suggests that memory was broadly maintained. Compared with the primary T-cell response, the secondary T-cell response was weaker but faster, peaking on day 5 rather than day 15.

This specimen consisted of PBMCs, obtained on the day of the first yellow fever vaccination. This sequence was found in a man aged 18 to 29 who received the YFV17D yellow fever vaccine.

The CDR3 corresponds to CSVLSAGTNTEAFF. The nucleotide sequence is given as TGCAGTGTCCTAAGTGCGGGTACGAACACTGAAGCTTTCTTT. The chain is made from TRBV20-1 and TRBJ1-1, with the identity of the D gene unclear. CDR3 length: 14 amino acids, cysteine to phenylalanine. The DNA shown is the 42-base CDR3, in frame from base 1. CDR1 DFQATT and CDR2 SNEGSKA are derived from the germline V gene (reference sequence). V lost 7 bases and J lost 1 base; the stretch between them is 16 bases long.